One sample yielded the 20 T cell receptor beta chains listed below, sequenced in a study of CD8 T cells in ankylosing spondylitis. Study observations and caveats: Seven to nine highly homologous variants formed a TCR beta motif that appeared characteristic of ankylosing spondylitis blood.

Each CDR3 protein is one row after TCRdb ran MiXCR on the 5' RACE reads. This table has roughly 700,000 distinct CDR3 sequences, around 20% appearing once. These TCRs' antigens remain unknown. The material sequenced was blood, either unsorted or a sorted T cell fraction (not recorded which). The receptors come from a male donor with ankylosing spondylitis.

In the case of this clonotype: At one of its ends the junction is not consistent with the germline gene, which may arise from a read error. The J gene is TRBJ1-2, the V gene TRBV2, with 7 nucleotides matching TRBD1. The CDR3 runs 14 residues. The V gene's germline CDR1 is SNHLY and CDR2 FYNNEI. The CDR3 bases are TGTGCCAGCACTGAAGAGGGACAGATCTATGGCTACACCTTC. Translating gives CASTEEGQIYGYTF.

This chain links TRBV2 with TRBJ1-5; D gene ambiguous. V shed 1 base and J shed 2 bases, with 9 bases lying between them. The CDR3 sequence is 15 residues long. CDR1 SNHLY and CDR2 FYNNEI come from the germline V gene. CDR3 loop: CASSEVRAGNQPQHF. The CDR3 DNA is TGTGCCAGCAGTGAAGTAAGGGCCGGCAATCAGCCCCAGCATTTT.

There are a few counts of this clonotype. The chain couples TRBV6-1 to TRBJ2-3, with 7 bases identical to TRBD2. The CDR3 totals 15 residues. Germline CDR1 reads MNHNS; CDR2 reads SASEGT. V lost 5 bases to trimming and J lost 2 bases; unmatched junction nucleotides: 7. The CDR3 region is CASSRSGAYTDTQYF. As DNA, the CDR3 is TGTGCCAGCAGTCGAAGCGGGGCCTACACAGATACGCAGTATTTT.

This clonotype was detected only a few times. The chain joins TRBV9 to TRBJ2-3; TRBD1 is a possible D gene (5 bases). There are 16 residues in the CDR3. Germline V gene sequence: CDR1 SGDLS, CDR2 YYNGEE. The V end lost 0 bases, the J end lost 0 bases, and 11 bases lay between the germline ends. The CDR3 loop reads CASSVDQGTSTDTQYF. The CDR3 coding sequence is TGTGCCAGCAGCGTAGACCAGGGAACCAGCACAGATACGCAGTATTTT. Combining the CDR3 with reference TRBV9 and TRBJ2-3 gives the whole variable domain DSGVTQTPKHLITATGQRVTLRCSPRSGDLSVYWYQQSLDQGLQFLIQYYNGEERAKGNILERFSAQQFPDLHSELNLSSLELGDSALYFCASSVDQGTSTDTQYFGPGTRLTVL.

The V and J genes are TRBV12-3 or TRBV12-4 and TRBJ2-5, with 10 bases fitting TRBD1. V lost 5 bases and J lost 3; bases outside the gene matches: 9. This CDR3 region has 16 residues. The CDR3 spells CASSLTGGVGKETQYF. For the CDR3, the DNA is TGTGCCAGCAGTCTGACAGGGGGCGTGGGGAAAGAGACCCAGTACTTC.

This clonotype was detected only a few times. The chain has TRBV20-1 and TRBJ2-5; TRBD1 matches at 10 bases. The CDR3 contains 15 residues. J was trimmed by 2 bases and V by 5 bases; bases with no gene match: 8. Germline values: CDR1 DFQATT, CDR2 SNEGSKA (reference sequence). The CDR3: CSASGTGVFQETQYF. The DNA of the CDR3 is TGCAGTGCTTCCGGGACAGGGGTCTTTCAAGAGACCCAGTACTTC.

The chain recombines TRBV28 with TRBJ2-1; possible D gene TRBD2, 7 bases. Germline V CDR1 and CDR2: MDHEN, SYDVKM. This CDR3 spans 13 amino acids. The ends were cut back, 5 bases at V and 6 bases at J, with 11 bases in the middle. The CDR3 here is CASSPAGANEQFF. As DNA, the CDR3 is TGTGCCAGCAGTCCCGCGGGGGCCAATGAGCAGTTCTTC.

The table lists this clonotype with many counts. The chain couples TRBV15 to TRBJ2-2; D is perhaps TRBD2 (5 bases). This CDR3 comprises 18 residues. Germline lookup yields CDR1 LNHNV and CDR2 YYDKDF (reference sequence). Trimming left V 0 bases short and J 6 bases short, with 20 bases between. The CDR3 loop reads CATSRDGSQTINAGELFF. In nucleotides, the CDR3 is TGTGCCACCAGCAGAGATGGGTCTCAGACTATTAACGCCGGGGAGCTGTTTTTT.

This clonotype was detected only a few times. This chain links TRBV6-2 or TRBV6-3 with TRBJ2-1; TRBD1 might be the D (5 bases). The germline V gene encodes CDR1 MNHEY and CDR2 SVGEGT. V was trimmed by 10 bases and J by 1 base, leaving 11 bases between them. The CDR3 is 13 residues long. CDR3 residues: CATEDTSYNEQFF. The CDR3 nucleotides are TGTGCCACCGAGGACACTTCCTACAATGAGCAGTTCTTC.

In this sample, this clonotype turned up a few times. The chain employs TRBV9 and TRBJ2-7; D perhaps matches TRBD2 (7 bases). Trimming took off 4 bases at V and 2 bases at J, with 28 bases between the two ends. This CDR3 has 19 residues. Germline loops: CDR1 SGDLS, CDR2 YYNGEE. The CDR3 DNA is TGTGCCAGCAGCAAAGGACAGACAGCAGGGCGGGAGAGACCCTACGAGCAGTACTTC. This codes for CASSKGQTAGRERPYEQYF. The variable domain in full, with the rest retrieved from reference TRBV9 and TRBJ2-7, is DSGVTQTPKHLITATGQRVTLRCSPRSGDLSVYWYQQSLDQGLQFLIQYYNGEERAKGNILERFSAQQFPDLHSELNLSSLELGDSALYFCASSKGQTAGRERPYEQYFGPGTRLTVT.

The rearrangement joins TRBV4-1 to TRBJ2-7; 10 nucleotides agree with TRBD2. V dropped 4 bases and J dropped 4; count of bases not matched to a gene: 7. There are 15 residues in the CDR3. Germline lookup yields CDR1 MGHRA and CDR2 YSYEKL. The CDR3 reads CASSLEREGQYEQYF. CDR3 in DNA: TGCGCCAGCAGCCTCGAGCGGGAGGGCCAGTACGAGCAGTACTTC.

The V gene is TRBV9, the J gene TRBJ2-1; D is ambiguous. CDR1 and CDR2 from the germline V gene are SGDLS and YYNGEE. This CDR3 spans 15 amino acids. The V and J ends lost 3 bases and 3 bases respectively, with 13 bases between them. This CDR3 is CASSGAYTLYNEQFF. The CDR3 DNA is TGTGCCAGCAGCGGCGCATATACCCTCTACAATGAGCAGTTCTTC.

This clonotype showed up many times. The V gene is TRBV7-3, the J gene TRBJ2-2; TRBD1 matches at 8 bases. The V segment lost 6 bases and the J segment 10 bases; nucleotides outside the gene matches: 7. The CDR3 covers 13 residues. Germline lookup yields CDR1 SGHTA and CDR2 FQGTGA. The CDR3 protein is CASSPQGAAELFF. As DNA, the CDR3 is TGTGCCAGCAGTCCGCAGGGGGCAGCGGAGCTGTTTTTT. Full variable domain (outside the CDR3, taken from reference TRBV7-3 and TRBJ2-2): GAGVSQTPSNKVTEKGKYVELRCDPISGHTALYWYRQSLGQGPEFLIYFQGTGAADDSGLPNDRFFAVRPEGSVSTLKIQRTERGDSAVYLCASSPQGAAELFFGEGSRLTVL.

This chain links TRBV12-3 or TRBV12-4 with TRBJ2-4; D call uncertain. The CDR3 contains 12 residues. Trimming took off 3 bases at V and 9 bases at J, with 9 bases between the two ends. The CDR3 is CASSFGGVIQYF. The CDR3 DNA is TGTGCCAGCAGTTTCGGTGGGGTCATTCAGTACTTC.

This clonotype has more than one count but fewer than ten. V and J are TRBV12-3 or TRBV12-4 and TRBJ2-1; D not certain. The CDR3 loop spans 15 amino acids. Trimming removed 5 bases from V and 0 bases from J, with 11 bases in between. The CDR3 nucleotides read TGTGCCAGCAGTCAATCAAGTAGCTCCTACAATGAGCAGTTCTTC. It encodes CASSQSSSSYNEQFF.

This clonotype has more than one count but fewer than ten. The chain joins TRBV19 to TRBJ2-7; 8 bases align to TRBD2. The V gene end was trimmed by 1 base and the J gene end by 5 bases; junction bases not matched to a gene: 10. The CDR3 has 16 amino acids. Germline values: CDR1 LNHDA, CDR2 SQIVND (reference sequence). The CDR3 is CASSIGAGAKPHEQYF. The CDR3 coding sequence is TGTGCCAGTAGTATAGGAGCGGGAGCTAAGCCCCACGAGCAGTACTTC.

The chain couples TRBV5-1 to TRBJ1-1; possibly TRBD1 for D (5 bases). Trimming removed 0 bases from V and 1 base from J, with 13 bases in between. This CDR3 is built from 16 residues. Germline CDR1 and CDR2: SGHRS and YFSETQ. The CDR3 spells CASSLGDRQTNTEAFF. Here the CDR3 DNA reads TGCGCCAGCAGCTTGGGGGACCGACAAACGAACACTGAAGCTTTCTTT.

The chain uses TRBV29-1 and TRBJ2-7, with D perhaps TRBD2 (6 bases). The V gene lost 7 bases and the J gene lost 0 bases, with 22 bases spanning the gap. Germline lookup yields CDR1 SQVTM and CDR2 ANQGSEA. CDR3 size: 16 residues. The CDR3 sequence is CSASGIHRGDSYEQYF. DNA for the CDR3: TGCAGCGCCTCCGGGATCCATCGCGGGGACTCCTACGAGCAGTACTTC.

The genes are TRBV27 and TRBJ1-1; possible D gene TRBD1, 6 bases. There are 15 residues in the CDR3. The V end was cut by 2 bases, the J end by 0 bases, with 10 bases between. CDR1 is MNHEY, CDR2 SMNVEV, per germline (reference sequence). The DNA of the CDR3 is TGTGCCAGCAGTTTAACAGGGTTCCTGAACACTGAAGCTTTCTTT. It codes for CASSLTGFLNTEAFF.

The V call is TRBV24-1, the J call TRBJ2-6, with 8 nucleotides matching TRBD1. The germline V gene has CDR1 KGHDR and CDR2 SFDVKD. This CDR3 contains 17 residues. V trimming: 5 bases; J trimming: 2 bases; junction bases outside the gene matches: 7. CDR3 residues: CATSAGTGFTGANVLTF. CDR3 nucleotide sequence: TGTGCCACCAGTGCCGGGACAGGCTTCACTGGGGCCAACGTCCTGACTTTC.